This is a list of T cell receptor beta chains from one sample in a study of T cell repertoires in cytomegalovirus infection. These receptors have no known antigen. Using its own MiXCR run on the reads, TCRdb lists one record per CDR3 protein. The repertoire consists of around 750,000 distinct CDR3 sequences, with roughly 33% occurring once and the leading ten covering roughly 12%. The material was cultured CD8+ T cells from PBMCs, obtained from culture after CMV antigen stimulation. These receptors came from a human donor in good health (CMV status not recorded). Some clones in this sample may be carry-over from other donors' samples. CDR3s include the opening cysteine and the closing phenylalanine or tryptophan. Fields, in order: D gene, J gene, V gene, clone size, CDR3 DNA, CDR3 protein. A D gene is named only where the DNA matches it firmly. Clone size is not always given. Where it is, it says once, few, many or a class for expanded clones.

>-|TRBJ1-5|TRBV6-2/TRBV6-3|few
TGTGCCAGCAGCCTGCCCCCCCCCGGTTGGTGGCATTCCGGGGCCTTCTATCAGCCCCAGCATTTT
CASSLPPPGWWHSGAFYQPQHF
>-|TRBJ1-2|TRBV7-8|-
TGTGCCAGCAGCCCTGGGACCACCGGCGCCTATGGCTACACCTTC
CASSPGTTGAYGYTF
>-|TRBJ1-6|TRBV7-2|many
TGTGCCAGCAGCTTCGGGTTAACAGGGCCAGCAAGAGGCTCCTATAATTCACCCCTCCACTTT
CASSFGLTGPARGSYNSPLHF
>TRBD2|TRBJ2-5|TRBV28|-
TGTGCCAGCAGCCAAGGACTAGCGGGGGGACGCCAAGAGACCCAGTACTTC
CASSQGLAGGRQETQYF
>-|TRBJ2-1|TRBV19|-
TGTGCCAGTAGTATAGGGTACAGCTCCTACAATGAGCAGTTCTTC
CASSIGYSSYNEQFF
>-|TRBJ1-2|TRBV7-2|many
TGTGCCAGCAGCTTAGTATCCGGACGGCTCCATCCAGCTAACTATGGCTACACCTTC
CASSLVSGRLHPANYGYTF
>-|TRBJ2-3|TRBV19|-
TGTGCCAGTAGTATGTGGGGCGAGGACACGCAGTATTTT
CASSMWGEDTQYF
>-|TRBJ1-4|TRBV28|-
TGTGCCAGCAGTTTTGAGTCATGGTTGGTGGACTCAGCCGTTGGTGAAAAACTGTTTTTT
CASSFESWLVDSAVGEKLFF
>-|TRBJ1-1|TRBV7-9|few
TGTGCCAGCAGCTTAGAGGGCACGGCTAGCACTGAAGCTTTCTTT
CASSLEGTASTEAFF
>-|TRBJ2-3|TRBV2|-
TGTGCCAGCAGTGAGCAGCTACGGGCAGATACGCAGTATTTT
CASSEQLRADTQYF
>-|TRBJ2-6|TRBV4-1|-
TGCGCCAGCAGCCAAGATCAAGGAGTTGGGGCCAACGTCCTGACTTTC
CASSQDQGVGANVLTF
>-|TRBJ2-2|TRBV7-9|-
TGTGCCAGCAGCCCCCAGAGATCGGCGGAGCTGTTTTTT
CASSPQRSAELFF
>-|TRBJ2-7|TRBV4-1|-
TGCGCCAGCAGCCAAAAAGGAGAGGGGCGTCACGAGCAGTACTTC
CASSQKGEGRHEQYF
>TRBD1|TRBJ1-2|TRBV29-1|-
TGCAGCGTTGTTCAGTGGGACAGGGTGACGGTCACCTTC
CSVVQWDRVTVTF
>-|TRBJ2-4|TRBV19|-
TGTGCCAGTAGTATTTCTGGGCTAAACATTCAGTACTTC
CASSISGLNIQYF
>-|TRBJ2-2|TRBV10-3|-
TGTGCCATCAAGTCGAACACCGGGGAGCTGTTTTTT
CAIKSNTGELFF
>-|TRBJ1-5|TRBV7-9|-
TGTGCCAGCAGCTACTACAGGGTGAATCAGCCCCAGCATTTT
CASSYYRVNQPQHF
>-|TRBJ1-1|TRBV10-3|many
TGTGCCATCGGAGGGGTGAACATGAACACTGAAGCTTTCTTT
CAIGGVNMNTEAFF
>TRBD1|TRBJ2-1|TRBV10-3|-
TGTGCCACCAGTCTAACAGGGGGCGTAAACCCTGGGGCCTACAATGAGCAGTTCTTC
CATSLTGGVNPGAYNEQFF
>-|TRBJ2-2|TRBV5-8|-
TGTGCCAGCAGCTTGGGGACTACCGGGGCCGGGGAGCTGTTTTTT
CASSLGTTGAGELFF
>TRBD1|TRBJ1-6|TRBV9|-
TGTGCCAGCAGCCTCAGGACAGGGGTTTCTTTGGATTCACCCCTCCACTTT
CASSLRTGVSLDSPLHF
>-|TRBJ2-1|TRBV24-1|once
TGTGCCACCGGAGGGCGGGGGCACAATGAGCAGTTCTTC
CATGGRGHNEQFF
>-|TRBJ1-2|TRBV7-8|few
TGTGCCAGCAGCTTAGTGGGGCAGGGCCCGAACTATGGCTACACCTTC
CASSLVGQGPNYGYTF
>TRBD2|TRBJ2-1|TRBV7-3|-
TGTGCCAGCAGCTTAACCCCTAGCGGGGGGGCCTACAATGAGCAGTTCTTC
CASSLTPSGGAYNEQFF
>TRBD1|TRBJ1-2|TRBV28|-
TGTGCCAGCACCCACCGAGGCAGGGGGACGAGCGACTATGGCTACACCTTC
CASTHRGRGTSDYGYTF
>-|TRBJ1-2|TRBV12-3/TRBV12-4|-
TGTGCCAGCAGTTTTGTATCGGCAAAAGCCTATGGCTACACCTTC
CASSFVSAKAYGYTF
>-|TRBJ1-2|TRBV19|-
TGTGCCTGTAGTATGTGGGATGGCTACACCTTC
CACSMWDGYTF
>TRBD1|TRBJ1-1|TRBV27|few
TGTGCCAGCAGTTTCCATTGGGACAGGGAAGAGAACACTGAAGCTTTCTTT
CASSFHWDREENTEAFF